Following are 30 T cell receptor beta chains from one sample sequenced in a study of cytomegalovirus exposure and HLA in healthy donors. Some clones are missing from TCRdb's copy, which holds only in-frame ones; the method was immunoSEQ multiplex PCR. The sample yields 150,000 to 200,000 clones, about 81% seen once. Source material: PBMCs. These receptors came from a woman in her twenties or thirties in good health and CMV-seronegative.

The chain joins TRBV30 to TRBJ1-4, with 9 bases lining up with TRBD1. Germline V gene sequence: CDR1 GTSNPN, CDR2 SVGIG (reference sequence). The CDR3 is made up of 14 amino acids. J was trimmed by 5 bases and V by 2 bases; bases with no gene match: 3. The CDR3: CAWSMTGGNEKLFF. DNA of the CDR3: TGTGCCTGGAGTATGACAGGGGGGAATGAAAAACTGTTTTTT.

The J gene is TRBJ2-7, the V gene TRBV27, with TRBD1 matching 11 bases. V was pared by 1 base and J by 2 bases, with 1 base of the junction left unmatched. This CDR3 comprises 15 residues. Germline V gene lookup returns CDR1 MNHEY and CDR2 SMNVEV (reference sequence). CDR3 nucleotide sequence: TGTGCCAGCAGTTTATGGGGACAGGGGGCCTACGAGCAGTACTTC. This sequence encodes CASSLWGQGAYEQYF.

V is TRBV4-1 and J is TRBJ2-7, with 7 bases fitting TRBD1. CDR3 size: 16 residues. CDR1 MGHRA and CDR2 YSYEKL come from the germline V gene. After removal of 0 bases from V and 2 bases from J, the junction contained 7 bases not matched to a gene. CDR3 sequence (DNA): TGCGCCAGCAGCCAAGAAATAACAGGGGTTCCCTACGAGCAGTACTTC. It specifies CASSQEITGVPYEQYF.

This rearrangement joins TRBV6-1 to TRBJ2-1; D uncertain. Germline CDR1 is MNHNS and CDR2 is SASEGT. The CDR3 extends over 13 amino acids. Trimming pared 11 bases from V and 4 bases from J, leaving 15 bases between. The CDR3 DNA follows: TGTGCCGGTCGCGGCGCTCTTTACAATGAGCAGTTCTTC. Protein product: CAGRGALYNEQFF.

The V gene is TRBV27, the J gene TRBJ2-7; 10 bases are shared with TRBD2. Germline V gene data show CDR1 as MNHEY and CDR2 as SMNVEV (reference sequence). The CDR3 extends over 16 amino acids. The J segment lost 1 base and the V segment lost 4 bases, leaving 7 bases of the junction unmatched. CDR3 residues: CASSSFPSGGSYEQYF. The CDR3 DNA reads TGTGCCAGCAGTTCTTTCCCTAGCGGGGGTTCCTACGAGCAGTACTTC.

This rearrangement joins TRBV11-2 to TRBJ2-3; D uncertain. Germline lookup yields CDR1 SGHAT and CDR2 FQNNGV. Deletions cut 6 bases from V and 3 bases from J, with 16 bases between. The CDR3 loop spans 15 amino acids. CDR3 loop: CASRGLRFLTDTQYF. The DNA of the CDR3 is TGTGCCAGCAGGGGTTTGAGGTTCTTAACAGATACGCAGTATTTT.

This chain joins TRBV9 and TRBJ2-1, with D perhaps TRBD2 (7 bases). From germline, CDR1 is SGDLS and CDR2 YYNGEE. This CDR3 region has 16 residues. Trimming left V 0 bases short and J 4 bases short, with 14 bases between. CDR3 nucleotides: TGTGCCAGCAGCGTAGCTGAGGGGGGGCGGTACAATGAGCAGTTCTTC. It is translated as CASSVAEGGRYNEQFF.

The V and J genes are TRBV5-1 and TRBJ1-2; 7 bases match TRBD1. V gave up 2 bases and J gave up 2 bases; unmatched junction bases: 6. Germline assignment: CDR1 SGHRS and CDR2 YFSETQ. The CDR3 spans 15 residues. The CDR3 loop is CASSLLTGVNYGYTF. The CDR3 nucleotides read TGCGCCAGCAGCTTACTCACAGGGGTCAACTATGGCTACACCTTC. Full variable domain (rest looked up from reference TRBV5-1 and TRBJ1-2): KAGVTQTPRYLIKTRGQQVTLSCSPISGHRSVSWYQQTPGQGLQFLFEYFSETQRNKGNFPGRFSGRQFSNSRSEMNVSTLELGDSALYLCASSLLTGVNYGYTFGSGTRLTVV.

This clone was counted between two and nine times. The rearrangement links TRBV6-1 to TRBJ1-2, with D hard to call. Trimming removed 2 bases from V and 3 bases from J, with 7 bases in between. Per the germline V gene, CDR1 is MNHNS and CDR2 is SASEGT. This CDR3 has 13 amino acids. CDR3 region: CASSETSDYGYTF. The CDR3 DNA sequence: TGTGCCAGCAGTGAAACAAGCGACTATGGCTACACCTTC.

The CDR3 spells CASSLKRGTTQSPLHF. The CDR3 DNA reads as TGTGCCAGCAGTTTAAAGCGGGGTACGACACAATCACCCCTCCACTTT. This chain links TRBV27 with TRBJ1-6; the D is unclear. The germline CDR1 and CDR2 sequences are MNHEY and SMNVEV (reference sequence). CDR3 length: 16 amino acids. The V and J ends lost 2 bases and 10 bases respectively, with 18 bases between them.

V usage is TRBV5-1 and J usage is TRBJ2-2, with 8 bases identical to TRBD1. Per the germline V gene, CDR1 is SGHRS and CDR2 is YFSETQ. The CDR3 extends over 18 amino acids. With V trimmed by 3 bases and J by 6 bases, 16 bases remained unmatched. The CDR3, as DNA: TGCGCCAGCAGCTCCTTGCCAGGGGGCACTCTGTCCGCCGGGGAGCTGTTTTTT. Its translation is CASSSLPGGTLSAGELFF.

The V call is TRBV6-5, the J call TRBJ2-2, with no clear D. Germline V gene lookup returns CDR1 MNHEY and CDR2 SVGAGI. This CDR3 region has 14 residues. V was clipped by 11 bases and J by 1 base, with 14 bases between them. CDR3 sequence (DNA): TGTGCCTGTCAGTTGTCTTTGAACACCGGGGAGCTGTTTTTT. As protein: CACQLSLNTGELFF.

This clone showed up just a few times. The chain joins TRBV9 to TRBJ2-7, with D perhaps TRBD1 (5 bases). Germline CDR1 reads SGDLS; CDR2 reads YYNGEE. The ends were cut back, 3 bases at V and 6 bases at J, with 7 bases in the middle. This CDR3 spans 11 amino acids. CDR3 DNA: TGTGCCAGCAGCGCAGGGTTCGAGCAGTACTTC. Its translation is CASSAGFEQYF.

In this sample, this clone turned up a few times. The rearrangement links TRBV27 to TRBJ1-5; TRBD1 might be the D (5 bases). The V gene's germline CDR1 is MNHEY and CDR2 SMNVEV (reference sequence). Trimming shortened V by 8 bases and J by 6 bases, and 14 bases separated the two germline ends. The CDR3 is 13 amino acids. CDR3 nucleotide sequence: TGTGCCAGCGGCACCAGGGCGGTTCAGCCCCAGCATTTT. Amino acid sequence: CASGTRAVQPQHF.

The V call is TRBV30, the J call TRBJ2-7; possibly TRBD2 for D (5 bases). Trimming took 4 bases from V and 1 from J, leaving 17 bases between them. Germline V gene sequence: CDR1 GTSNPN, CDR2 SVGIG (reference sequence). The length of the CDR3 is 15 residues. CDR3 DNA sequence: TGTGCCTGGATCTATCGAGGGTCCGGATCCTACGAGCAGTACTTC. This encodes CAWIYRGSGSYEQYF.

J is TRBJ2-2 and V is TRBV7-9; 10 bases align to TRBD2. The V segment lost 5 bases and the J segment 4 bases; nucleotides outside the gene matches: 4. Germline V gene lookup returns CDR1 SEHNR and CDR2 FQNEAQ (reference sequence). This CDR3 region has 15 residues. CDR3 loop: CASSKREGGTGELFF. The CDR3 region has the DNA TGTGCCAGCAGCAAGCGGGAGGGCGGCACCGGGGAGCTGTTTTTT.

The chain carries TRBV7-7 and TRBJ2-5; no clear D. The CDR3 sequence is 13 residues long. V was cut by 5 bases and J by 2 bases, with 9 bases left in between. Looked up from germline, CDR1 is SSHAT and CDR2 is FNYEAQ (reference sequence). The CDR3, as DNA: TGTGCCAGCAGCCCTGGCAGGCAAGAGACCCAGTACTTC. Its protein is CASSPGRQETQYF.

This clone was counted a single time. The chain is built from TRBV25-1 and TRBJ2-2; 11 bases are shared with TRBD2. The germline V gene has CDR1 MGHDK and CDR2 SYGVNS. The V segment lost 6 bases and the J segment 4 bases; nucleotides outside the gene matches: 4. CDR3 length: 15 amino acids. The chain's CDR3 is CASRGLAGGTGELFF. For the CDR3, the DNA is TGTGCCAGCAGGGGCCTAGCGGGAGGCACCGGGGAGCTGTTTTTT. The whole variable domain, remainder taken from reference TRBV25-1 and TRBJ2-2, is EADIYQTPRYLVIGTGKKITLECSQTMGHDKMYWYQQDPGMELHLIHYSYGVNSTEKGDLSSESTVSRIRTEHFPLTLESARPSHTSQYLCASRGLAGGTGELFFGEGSRLTVL.

This chain connects TRBV30 to TRBJ1-5; weak D call: TRBD1 (6 bases). The CDR3 has 13 amino acids. With 4 bases removed from V and 7 bases from J, the gap between germline ends came to 14 bases. Germline V gives CDR1 GTSNPN, CDR2 SVGIG (reference sequence). CDR3 DNA sequence: TGTGCCTGGACAGGACAGCTCGGGCAGCCCCAGCATTTT. It codes for CAWTGQLGQPQHF.

V and J are TRBV30 and TRBJ1-4, with D tentatively TRBD1 (5 bases). In germline, CDR1 is GTSNPN, CDR2 SVGIG (reference sequence). V gave up 3 bases and J gave up 8 bases, with 19 bases separating them. The CDR3 length is 15 residues. Written as DNA, the CDR3 is TGTGCCTGGAGCCCAGGTGGGGCAAAGGGGGAAAAACTGTTTTTT. This encodes CAWSPGGAKGEKLFF.

V and J are TRBV5-1 and TRBJ1-4; TRBD1 is a possible D gene (5 bases). CDR3 length: 17 amino acids. In germline, CDR1 is SGHRS, CDR2 YFSETQ. Trimming took off 0 bases at V and 5 bases at J, with 17 bases between the two ends. CDR3 protein: CASSLAGLGRGNEKLFF. The CDR3, as DNA: TGCGCCAGCAGCTTGGCGGGACTCGGACGGGGGAATGAAAAACTGTTTTTT.

This clone appeared once. The gene calls are TRBV5-6 and TRBJ2-5, with a weak D call TRBD2 (5 bases). The CDR3 contains 13 residues. The V gene's germline CDR1 is SGHDT and CDR2 YYEEEE. The V end was cut by 4 bases, the J end by 0 bases, with 7 bases between. CDR3 loop: CASSTGNQETQYF. CDR3 DNA sequence: TGTGCCAGCAGCACCGGGAACCAAGAGACCCAGTACTTC.

The V gene is TRBV6-1, the J gene TRBJ2-7, with D tentatively TRBD1 (6 bases). With 3 bases removed from V and 4 bases from J, the gap between germline ends came to 16 bases. This CDR3 has 15 amino acids. Germline CDR1 and CDR2: MNHNS and SASEGT. CDR3 coding DNA: TGTGCCAGCAGTGAGTCCCAGGGGACGCTATACGAGCAGTACTTC. The encoded protein is CASSESQGTLYEQYF.

The rearrangement uses TRBV18 and TRBJ1-5, with 7 bases fitting TRBD1. With 4 bases clipped from V and 4 bases from J, the junction kept 4 bases outside the gene matches. CDR3 length: 14 residues. Per the germline V gene, CDR1 is KGHSH and CDR2 is LQKENI. The CDR3 sequence: CASSLGTANQPQHF. The CDR3, as DNA: TGTGCCAGCTCACTCGGGACAGCTAATCAGCCCCAGCATTTT. Supplemented by reference TRBV18 and TRBJ1-5, the full variable domain reads NAGVMQNPRHLVRRRGQEARLRCSPMKGHSHVYWYRQLPEEGLKFMVYLQKENIIDESGMPKERFSAEFPKEGPSILRIQQVVRGDSAAYFCASSLGTANQPQHFGDGTRLSIL.

This rearrangement joins TRBV19 to TRBJ1-5, with 10 bases lining up with TRBD1. This CDR3 region has 16 residues. V was clipped by 9 bases and J by 7 bases; unmatched bases: 15. Germline V gene data show CDR1 as LNHDA and CDR2 as SQIVND (reference sequence). The CDR3 is CASQTGRTGGKQPQHF. DNA of the CDR3: TGTGCCAGCCAAACGGGGAGGACAGGGGGGAAACAGCCCCAGCATTTT.

This CDR3 is CASSLAGLSYRASYGYTF. CDR3 sequence (DNA): TGTGCCAGCAGCTTGGCCGGCTTATCCTACAGGGCGAGTTATGGCTACACCTTC. The chain uses TRBV5-6 and TRBJ1-2, with D possibly being TRBD1 (6 bases). Between the trimmed V and J ends, which lost 0 bases and 5 bases, there was a span of 23 bases. The CDR3 consists of 18 residues. The germline V gene encodes CDR1 SGHDT and CDR2 YYEEEE.

The rearrangement uses TRBV7-6 and TRBJ1-1; TRBD1 aligns across 9 bases. The CDR3 totals 13 residues. Germline trimming cut 5 bases from V and 6 bases from J; bases unmatched to any gene: 4. Germline CDR1 SGHVS, CDR2 FNYEAQ. The CDR3 reads CASSGTGFSEAFF. The DNA of the CDR3 is TGTGCCAGCAGCGGGACAGGGTTCTCTGAAGCTTTCTTT. The full variable domain, rest sourced from reference TRBV7-6 and TRBJ1-1, is GAGVSQSPRYKVTKRGQDVALRCDPISGHVSLYWYRQALGQGPEFLTYFNYEAQQDKSGLPNDRFSAERPEGSISTLTIQRTEQRDSAMYRCASSGTGFSEAFFGQGTRLTVV.

The CDR3 is CASSLAVYSQNQPQHF. The CDR3, as DNA: TGTGCCAGCAGCTTAGCAGTTTACAGCCAAAATCAGCCCCAGCATTTT. This sequence joins TRBV7-8 and TRBJ1-5, with D uncertain. The CDR3 runs 16 residues. Trimming cost V 0 bases and J 4 bases, with 13 bases left between them. CDR1 is SGHVS, CDR2 FQNEAQ, per germline.

V gene TRBV5-8 combines with J gene TRBJ2-3, with no clear D. This CDR3 comprises 14 residues. CDR1 and CDR2 from the germline V gene are SGHTS and YDEGEE. The V end lost 4 bases, the J end lost 3 bases, and 12 bases lay between the germline ends. CDR3 residues: CASSPRSSTDTQYF. In DNA form, the CDR3 reads TGTGCCAGCAGCCCGCGGAGTAGTACAGATACGCAGTATTTT.

This clone showed up many times. This CDR3 reads CASRRGQGNGYTF. CDR3 in DNA: TGTGCCAGCAGGCGGGGACAGGGGAATGGCTACACCTTC. This chain joins TRBV6-5 and TRBJ1-2; 10 bases line up with TRBD1. This CDR3 comprises 13 residues. J was trimmed by 6 bases and V by 6 bases; bases with no gene match: 4. Germline assignment: CDR1 MNHEY and CDR2 SVGAGI.